This paragraph reports one T cell receptor (beta chain). Its specificity is not known. This entry belongs to a study of vaccination and CD4 T cells after COVID-19. Treatment meaning: approximately 9-day PBMC culture with coronavirus spike peptide pools or control peptides (ViraFEST assay). It was before the COVID-19 pandemic (2011-2018) that the unexposed donor's CD4+ T cells were collected. CD4+ T cells from unexposed donors were probed, cells permitting, with SARS-CoV-2 S/N and four cold-coronavirus spikes. Cultured CD4+ T-cell DNA underwent Oncomine TCR Beta short-read sequencing. MiXCR, applied by TCRdb to the PCR reads, yields one record per CDR3 protein. The repertoire has 8,000 to 9,500 distinct CDR3 sequences, under 40% of them found once; the top ten carry about 19%. The sequencing input was CD4+ T cells from blood, cultured in vitro. The sequence was obtained from a human donor in good health.

This chain's CDR3 is CSAPSSLTVESPLHF. The CDR3 DNA reads as TGCAGTGCTCCTAGCTCCCTGACAGTAGAGTCACCCCTCCACTTT. The genes are TRBV20-1 and TRBJ1-6, with D perhaps TRBD1 (5 bases). CDR3 length equals 15 residues. From germline, CDR1 is DFQATT and CDR2 SNEGSKA (reference sequence). V was trimmed by 5 bases and J by 10 bases, leaving 21 bases between them.